A single sample gave rise to the 32 T cell receptor beta chains below, sequenced in a study of T cell responses to AZD1222 COVID-19 vaccine. Assay used: immunoSEQ multiplex PCR; TCRdb lists only in-frame clones, some missing. The sample has 120,000 or so clones; about 89% are singletons. The sequencing used peripheral blood, collected on day 0 of MenACWY control vaccination. The receptor set was obtained from an adult in good health.

The CDR3 protein is CSVAHSDEQFF. The CDR3 DNA reads as TGCAGCGTTGCACACTCGGATGAGCAGTTCTTC. V gene TRBV29-1 combines with J gene TRBJ2-1, with D unclear. Germline V gene sequence: CDR1 SQVTM, CDR2 ANQGSEA. The CDR3 totals 11 residues. V lost 4 bases and J lost 8, with 9 bases in between.

The chain combines TRBV20-1 with TRBJ2-5; D ambiguous. Looked up from germline, CDR1 is DFQATT and CDR2 is SNEGSKA (reference sequence). This CDR3 contains 11 residues. Trimming cost V 6 bases and J 2 bases, with 7 bases left between them. CDR3 region: CSATEQETQYF. CDR3 coding DNA: TGCAGTGCGACTGAACAAGAGACCCAGTACTTC.

The rearrangement uses TRBV7-6 and TRBJ2-1, with TRBD1 matching 9 bases. The ends lost 4 bases at V and 6 bases at J; junction bases unmatched: 7. Germline-derived CDR1 and CDR2 are SGHVS and FNYEAQ. CDR3 length equals 15 residues. CDR3 sequence: CASSSDTTGGNEQFF. As DNA, the CDR3 is TGTGCCAGCAGCTCCGACACGACAGGGGGCAATGAGCAGTTCTTC.

The sample holds one count of this clone. The J gene is TRBJ2-1, the V gene TRBV7-3; TRBD2 agrees at 12 bases. Germline loops: CDR1 SGHTA, CDR2 FQGTGA. The CDR3 runs to 15 residues. J gave up 11 bases and V 4 bases, and 9 bases lay outside the gene matches. The CDR3 here is CASSSTSGSPSKQFF. The DNA of the CDR3 is TGTGCCAGCAGCTCGACTAGCGGGAGTCCCTCAAAGCAGTTCTTC.

The CDR3 loop is CASSPRSDTQYF. The CDR3 coding sequence is TGTGCCAGCAGTCCCCGCTCTGATACGCAGTATTTT. The chain recombines TRBV9 with TRBJ2-3, with D unresolved. Germline V gene lookup returns CDR1 SGDLS and CDR2 YYNGEE. V dropped 5 bases and J dropped 6 bases, with 10 bases sitting between them. The CDR3 contains 12 residues.

The rearrangement joins TRBV24-1 to TRBJ1-2; D possibly corresponds to TRBD1 (5 bases). The germline V and J ends were trimmed by 3 bases and 4 bases, with 11 bases remaining between them. Germline assignment: CDR1 KGHDR and CDR2 SFDVKD. The CDR3 sequence is 14 residues long. This CDR3 reads CATSDVGASYGYTF. CDR3 in DNA: TGTGCCACCAGTGATGTCGGGGCATCCTATGGCTACACCTTC.

The J gene is TRBJ1-1, the V gene TRBV30, with D perhaps TRBD1 (5 bases). Between the trimmed V and J ends, which lost 5 bases and 4 bases, there was a span of 17 bases. The germline CDR1 and CDR2 sequences are GTSNPN and SVGIG (reference sequence). This CDR3 spans 14 amino acids. The chain's CDR3 is CAWSGRVRATEAFF. The CDR3 DNA follows: TGTGCCTGGTCGGGCAGGGTGCGGGCCACTGAAGCTTTCTTT.

Of note for this clone: One junction end does not reproduce the germline sequence, and a read error may be involved. This rearrangement joins TRBV7-3 to TRBJ2-1; 11 nucleotides match TRBD2. Germline V gives CDR1 SGHTA, CDR2 FQGTGA. This CDR3 is built from 16 residues. The CDR3 coding sequence is TGTGCCAGCAGCGTAACTAGCGGGAGTCCCTACAATGAGCAGTTCTTC. This codes for CASSVTSGSPYNEQFF.

The V gene is TRBV5-1, the J gene TRBJ1-3; unclear D gene. V was trimmed by 1 base and J by 3 bases, leaving 11 bases between them. CDR1 and CDR2 from the germline V gene are SGHRS and YFSETQ. This CDR3 is built from 15 residues. The CDR3 is CASSLSPDNGNTIYF. In DNA, the CDR3 is TGCGCCAGCAGCTTGAGTCCAGATAATGGAAACACCATATATTTT.

The chain couples TRBV19 to TRBJ1-5; possibly TRBD1 for D (5 bases). The germline V and J ends were trimmed by 3 bases and 6 bases, with 12 bases remaining between them. CDR3 size: 14 residues. Germline V lookup: CDR1 LNHDA, CDR2 SQIVND (reference sequence). The CDR3 region has the DNA TGTGCCAGTAGTATTGGGGCAGGGACTCAGCCCCAGCATTTT. Its protein is CASSIGAGTQPQHF.

The chain recombines TRBV6-5 with TRBJ1-2; D unclear. The CDR3 totals 16 residues. The V gene lost 2 bases and the J gene lost 7 bases, with 20 bases spanning the gap. CDR1 and CDR2 from the germline V gene are MNHEY and SVGAGI. The CDR3 sequence is CASSYAYGGVDGGYTF. The CDR3 nucleotides are TGTGCCAGCAGTTACGCCTACGGCGGAGTGGATGGTGGCTACACCTTC.

This chain uses TRBV4-3 with TRBJ1-6; 7 nucleotides align to TRBD1. This CDR3 has 17 residues. After removal of 4 bases from V and 0 bases from J, the junction contained 6 bases not matched to a gene. Germline V gives CDR1 LGHNA, CDR2 YSLEER. The CDR3 bases are TGCGCCAGCAGCCGAGACAGGGAGAGCTCCTATAATTCACCCCTCCACTTT. It codes for CASSRDRESSYNSPLHF.

The chain combines TRBV7-9 with TRBJ1-2; D gene ambiguous. Germline values: CDR1 SEHNR, CDR2 FQNEAQ (reference sequence). Trimming pared 4 bases from V and 7 bases from J, leaving 19 bases between. The CDR3 spans 15 residues. CDR3 DNA: TGTGCCAGCAGCTCACTCCGATGGCGGGGTCCTGGCTACACCTTC. This codes for CASSSLRWRGPGYTF.

The genes are TRBV11-2 and TRBJ2-7; 7 nucleotides match TRBD1. CDR1 and CDR2 (germline): SGHAT, FQNNGV. The CDR3 runs to 13 residues. The ends lost 5 bases at V and 4 bases at J; junction bases unmatched: 5. CDR3 bases: TGTGCCAGCAGCCCCGGGACAGCATACGAGCAGTACTTC. This translates into CASSPGTAYEQYF.

This chain joins TRBV6-5 and TRBJ2-7; D is possibly TRBD2 (5 bases). Germline CDR1 is MNHEY and CDR2 is SVGAGI. The length of the CDR3 is 14 residues. V was trimmed by 2 bases and J by 4 bases, leaving 12 bases between them. CDR3 loop: CASSYSFGDYEQYF. CDR3 in DNA: TGTGCCAGCAGTTACAGCTTCGGGGATTACGAGCAGTACTTC.

J is TRBJ2-7 and V is TRBV21-1. TRBV21-1 is flagged as a pseudogene. CDR3 length equals 13 residues. CDR3 sequence reads: CASSEVGSYEQYF. In DNA form, the CDR3 reads TGTGCCAGCAGCGAAGTAGGGTCCTACGAGCAGTACTTC.

The CDR3, as DNA: TGTGCCAGCAGTGACTCTGTACAACCAAATCAGCCCCAGCATTTT. This gives the protein CASSDSVQPNQPQHF. The chain combines TRBV6-4 with TRBJ1-5; D is unclear. CDR3 length: 15 amino acids. V shed 0 bases and J shed 4 bases, with 10 bases lying between them. Germline CDR1 and CDR2: MRHNA and SNTAGT.

This sequence joins TRBV7-9 and TRBJ2-5, with TRBD1 as a possible D gene (5 bases). Per the germline V gene, CDR1 is SEHNR and CDR2 is FQNEAQ (reference sequence). This CDR3 spans 15 amino acids. Between the trimmed V and J ends, which lost 2 bases and 5 bases, there was a span of 15 bases. CDR3 region: CASSLSSAGQETQYF. Written as DNA, the CDR3 is TGTGCCAGCAGCTTAAGTTCGGCAGGGCAGGAGACCCAGTACTTC.

This clone was observed once. The DNA for the CDR3 is TGTGCCAGCAGCCATGCAGGGGGCGGATTGTTTGGCTACACCTTC. It codes for CASSHAGGGLFGYTF. The V call is TRBV14, the J call TRBJ1-2, with 8 bases that match TRBD1. V lost 3 bases to trimming and J lost 7 bases; unmatched junction nucleotides: 10. Germline CDR1 is SGHDN and CDR2 is FVKESK. The CDR3 contains 15 residues. The variable domain in full, with the rest retrieved from reference TRBV14 and TRBJ1-2, is EAGVTQFPSHSVIEKGQTVTLRCDPISGHDNLYWYRRVMGKEIKFLLHFVKESKQDESGMPNNRFLAERTGGTYSTLKVQPAELEDSGVYFCASSHAGGGLFGYTFGSGTRLTVV.

CDR3 sequence reads: CAWRETGQGSYGYTF. CDR3 coding DNA: TGTGCCTGGAGAGAAACAGGACAGGGAAGCTATGGCTACACCTTC. The gene calls are TRBV30 and TRBJ1-2, with TRBD1 matching 8 bases. Germline assignment: CDR1 GTSNPN and CDR2 SVGIG (reference sequence). The CDR3 has 15 amino acids. The V and J ends lost 3 bases and 4 bases, in that order; junction bases with no gene match: 10.

The rearrangement uses TRBV11-2 and TRBJ2-1, with TRBD2 identical over 9 bases. The germline V gene encodes CDR1 SGHAT and CDR2 FQNNGV. V shed 2 bases and J 9 bases; nucleotides not matched to a gene: 11. The CDR3 runs 16 residues. The CDR3 loop is CASSLSSHSGSFEQFF. The CDR3 DNA is TGTGCCAGCAGCTTAAGCTCTCATAGCGGGAGCTTTGAGCAGTTCTTC.

The rearrangement links TRBV10-3 to TRBJ2-7; no clear D gene. V lost 3 bases and J lost 3, with 9 bases in between. The CDR3 contains 13 residues. Germline CDR1 reads ENHRY; CDR2 reads SYGVKD. CDR3 coding DNA: TGTGCCATCAGTGATAACAGTGGCTACGAGCAGTACTTC. Translation gives CAISDNSGYEQYF.

The V and J genes are TRBV2 and TRBJ2-7; D possibly corresponds to TRBD1 (6 bases). The germline CDR1 and CDR2 sequences are SNHLY and FYNNEI. Trimming took 8 bases from V and 6 from J, leaving 20 bases between them. This CDR3 has 14 residues. Written as DNA, the CDR3 is TGTGCCAGCTGGACCAGGGGAGCGGAAAGCGAGCAGTACTTC. Residues: CASWTRGAESEQYF.

The sample holds a few counts of this clone. The V call is TRBV13, the J call TRBJ2-5; perhaps TRBD2 as D (6 bases). The CDR3 sequence is 15 residues long. The germline gives CDR1 PRHDT, CDR2 FYEKMQ (reference sequence). The V end was cut by 3 bases, the J end by 3 bases, with 14 bases between. CDR3 sequence reads: CASSFGGTGKETQYF. The CDR3 DNA reads as TGTGCCAGCAGCTTTGGTGGGACTGGGAAAGAGACCCAGTACTTC. The entire variable domain, with the rest obtained from reference TRBV13 and TRBJ2-5, is as follows: AAGVIQSPRHLIKEKRETATLKCYPIPRHDTVYWYQQGPGQDPQFLISFYEKMQSDKGSIPDRFSAQQFSDYHSELNMSSLELGDSALYFCASSFGGTGKETQYFGPGTRLLVL.

The J gene is TRBJ2-7, the V gene TRBV4-2, with 9 bases lining up with TRBD1. Looked up from germline, CDR1 is LGHNA and CDR2 is YNFKEQ. The CDR3 runs 16 residues. The V gene end was trimmed by 3 bases and the J gene end by 3 bases; junction bases not matched to a gene: 9. In DNA form, the CDR3 reads TGTGCCAGCAGCCATGACGGGACAGGGCCGTTCTACGAGCAGTACTTC. Protein sequence: CASSHDGTGPFYEQYF.

This clone was seen only once. V and J are TRBV12-3 or TRBV12-4 and TRBJ1-1; D is ambiguous. The CDR3 has 12 amino acids. The V end lost 1 base, the J end lost 7 bases, and 7 bases lay between the germline ends. CDR3 amino acids: CASSLVGFEAFF. As DNA, the CDR3 is TGTGCCAGCAGTTTAGTCGGGTTTGAAGCTTTCTTT.

The chain combines TRBV7-8 with TRBJ1-1; D is unclear. The V and J ends lost 4 bases and 0 bases respectively, with 12 bases between them. CDR3 length: 15 amino acids. Germline loops: CDR1 SGHVS, CDR2 FQNEAQ. The CDR3: CASSYRSYMNTEAFF. CDR3 sequence (DNA): TGTGCCAGCAGCTATAGAAGCTACATGAACACTGAAGCTTTCTTT.

This clone has just a few counts. Other nucleotide sequences from this sample produce the same CDR3. The J gene is TRBJ1-5, the V gene TRBV6-5; a possible D gene is TRBD1 (5 bases). CDR1 and CDR2 from the germline V gene are MNHEY and SVGAGI. Between the trimmed V and J ends, which lost 6 bases and 0 bases, there was a span of 9 bases. This CDR3 region has 14 residues. The CDR3 region is CASRTGASNQPQHF. Written as DNA, the CDR3 is TGTGCCAGCAGAACCGGGGCTAGCAATCAGCCCCAGCATTTT.

This clone was recorded only once. This rearrangement joins TRBV3-1 (or the pseudogene TRBV3-2) to TRBJ2-5, with 13 nucleotides matching TRBD2. The CDR3 consists of 15 residues. V was clipped by 1 base and J by 4 bases; unmatched bases: 0. The germline V gene has CDR1 LGHDT and CDR2 YNNKEL (reference sequence). The CDR3 here is CASSQGLAGGETQYF. Written as DNA, the CDR3 is TGTGCCAGCAGCCAAGGACTAGCGGGAGGAGAGACCCAGTACTTC.

V is TRBV11-3 and J is TRBJ2-7, with 11 bases lining up with TRBD2. From germline, CDR1 is SGHNT and CDR2 YENEEA. Losses at the gene ends were 5 bases for V and 6 bases for J; bases not matched to a gene: 6. This CDR3 has 14 residues. The CDR3 spells CASSPLAGGGEQYF. The CDR3 DNA is TGTGCCAGCAGCCCCCTAGCGGGAGGAGGCGAGCAGTACTTC.

The chain links TRBV6-5 to TRBJ2-1, with a tentative D call TRBD2 (6 bases). This CDR3 spans 12 amino acids. Germline-derived CDR1 and CDR2 are MNHEY and SVGAGI. The V end lost 1 base, the J end lost 13 bases, and 11 bases lay between the germline ends. CDR3 DNA sequence: TGTGCCAGCAGTTACTGGGGCGGGGAACAGTTCTTC. Its protein product is CASSYWGGEQFF.

The DNA of the CDR3 is TGCGCCAGCTCCGTCGCCCAATCCTACGAGCAGTACTTC. Translating gives CASSVAQSYEQYF. The J gene is TRBJ2-7, the V gene TRBV5-1, with D unresolved. CDR3 length: 13 residues. Germline V lookup: CDR1 SGHRS, CDR2 YFSETQ. V shed 7 bases and J shed 1 base, with 12 bases lying between them.